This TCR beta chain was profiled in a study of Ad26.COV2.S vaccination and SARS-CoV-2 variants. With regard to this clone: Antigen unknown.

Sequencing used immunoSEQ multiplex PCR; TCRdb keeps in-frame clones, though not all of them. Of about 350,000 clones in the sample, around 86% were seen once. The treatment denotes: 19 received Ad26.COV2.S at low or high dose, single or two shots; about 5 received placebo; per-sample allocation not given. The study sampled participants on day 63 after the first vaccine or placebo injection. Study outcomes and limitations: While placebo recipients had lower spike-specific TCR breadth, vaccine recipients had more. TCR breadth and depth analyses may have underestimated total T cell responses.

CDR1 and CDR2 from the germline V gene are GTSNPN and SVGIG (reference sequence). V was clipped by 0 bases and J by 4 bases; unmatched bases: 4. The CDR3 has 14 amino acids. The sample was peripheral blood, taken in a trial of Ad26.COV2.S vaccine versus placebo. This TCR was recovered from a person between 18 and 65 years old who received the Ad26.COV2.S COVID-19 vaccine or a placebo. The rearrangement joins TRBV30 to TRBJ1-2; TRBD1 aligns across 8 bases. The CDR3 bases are TGTGCCTGGAGTGTATTCGGACAGGGCTATGGCTACACCTTC. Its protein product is CAWSVFGQGYGYTF. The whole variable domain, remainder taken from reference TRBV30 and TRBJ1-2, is SQTIHQWPATLVQPVGSPLSLECTVEGTSNPNLYWYRQAAGRGLQLLFYSVGIGQISSEVPQNLSASRPQDRQFILSSKKLLLSDSGFYLCAWSVFGQGYGYTFGSGTRLTVV.